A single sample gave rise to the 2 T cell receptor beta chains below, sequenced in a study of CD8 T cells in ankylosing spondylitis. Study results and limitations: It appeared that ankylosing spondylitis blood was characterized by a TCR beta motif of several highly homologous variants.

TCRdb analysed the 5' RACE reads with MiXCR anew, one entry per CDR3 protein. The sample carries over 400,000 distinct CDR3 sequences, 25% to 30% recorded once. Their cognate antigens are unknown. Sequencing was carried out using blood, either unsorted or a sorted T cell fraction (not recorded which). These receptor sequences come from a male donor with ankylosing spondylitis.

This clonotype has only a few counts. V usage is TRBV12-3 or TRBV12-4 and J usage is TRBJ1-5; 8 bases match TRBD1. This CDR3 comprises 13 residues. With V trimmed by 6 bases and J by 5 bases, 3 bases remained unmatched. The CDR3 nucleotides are TGTGCCAGCAGCAGGGACAGGTATCAGCCCCAGCATTTT. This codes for CASSRDRYQPQHF.

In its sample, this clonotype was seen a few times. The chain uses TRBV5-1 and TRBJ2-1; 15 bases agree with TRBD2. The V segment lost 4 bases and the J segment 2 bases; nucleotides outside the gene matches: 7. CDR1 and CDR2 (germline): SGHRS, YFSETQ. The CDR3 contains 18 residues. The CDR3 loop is CASSTGLAGGMAYNEQFF. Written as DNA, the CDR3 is TGCGCCAGCAGCACCGGACTAGCGGGAGGGATGGCCTACAATGAGCAGTTCTTC. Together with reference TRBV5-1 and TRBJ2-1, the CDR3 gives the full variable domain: KAGVTQTPRYLIKTRGQQVTLSCSPISGHRSVSWYQQTPGQGLQFLFEYFSETQRNKGNFPGRFSGRQFSNSRSEMNVSTLELGDSALYLCASSTGLAGGMAYNEQFFGPGTRLTVL.